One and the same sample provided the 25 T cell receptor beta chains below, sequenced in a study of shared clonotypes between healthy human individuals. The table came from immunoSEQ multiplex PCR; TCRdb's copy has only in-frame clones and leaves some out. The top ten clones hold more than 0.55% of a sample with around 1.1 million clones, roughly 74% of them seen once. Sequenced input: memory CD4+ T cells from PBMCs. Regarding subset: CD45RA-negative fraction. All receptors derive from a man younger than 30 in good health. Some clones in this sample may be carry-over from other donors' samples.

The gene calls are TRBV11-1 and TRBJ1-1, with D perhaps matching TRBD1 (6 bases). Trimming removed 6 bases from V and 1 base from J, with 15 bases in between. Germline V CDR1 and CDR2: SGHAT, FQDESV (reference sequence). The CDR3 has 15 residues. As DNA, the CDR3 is TGTGCCAGCAGTTCCACCGGGACAAGGAACACTGAAGCTTTCTTT. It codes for CASSSTGTRNTEAFF.

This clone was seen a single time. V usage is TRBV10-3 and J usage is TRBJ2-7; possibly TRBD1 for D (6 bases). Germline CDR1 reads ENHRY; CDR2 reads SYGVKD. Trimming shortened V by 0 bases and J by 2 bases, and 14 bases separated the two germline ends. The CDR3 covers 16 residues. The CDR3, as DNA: TGTGCCATCAGTGAGTCGACAGGCCTCTCTCCCTACGAGCAGTACTTC. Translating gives CAISESTGLSPYEQYF.

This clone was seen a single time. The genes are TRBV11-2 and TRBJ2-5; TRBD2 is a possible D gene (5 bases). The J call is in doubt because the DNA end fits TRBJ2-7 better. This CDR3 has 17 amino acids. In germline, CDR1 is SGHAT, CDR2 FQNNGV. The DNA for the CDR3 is TGTGCCAGCAGCGCGCGGCCGGGCCGCACTAGCTCCTACGAGCAGTACTTC. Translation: CASSARPGRTSSYEQYF.

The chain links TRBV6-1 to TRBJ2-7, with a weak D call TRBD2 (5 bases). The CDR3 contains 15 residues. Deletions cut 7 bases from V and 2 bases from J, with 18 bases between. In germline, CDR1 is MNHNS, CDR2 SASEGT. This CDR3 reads CASISGRLKAYEQYF. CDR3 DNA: TGTGCCAGCATTTCGGGGAGACTGAAGGCCTACGAGCAGTACTTC.

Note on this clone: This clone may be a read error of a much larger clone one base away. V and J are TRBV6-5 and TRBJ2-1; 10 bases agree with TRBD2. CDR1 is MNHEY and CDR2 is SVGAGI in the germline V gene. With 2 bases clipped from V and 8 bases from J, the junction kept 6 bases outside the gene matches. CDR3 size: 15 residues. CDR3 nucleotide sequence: TGTGCCAGCAGTTACGGGCCTAGCGGGAGCTATGAGCAGTTCTTC. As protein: CASSYGPSGSYEQFF.

CDR3 in amino acids: CSVLGQGIGYNGYEQYF. CDR3 DNA: TGCAGCGTATTGGGACAGGGGATCGGGTATAACGGATACGAGCAGTACTTC. The chain has TRBV29-1 and TRBJ2-7; 10 nucleotides agree with TRBD1. CDR1 SQVTM and CDR2 ANQGSEA come from the germline V gene. The CDR3 contains 17 residues. V dropped 6 bases and J dropped 4; count of bases not matched to a gene: 18.

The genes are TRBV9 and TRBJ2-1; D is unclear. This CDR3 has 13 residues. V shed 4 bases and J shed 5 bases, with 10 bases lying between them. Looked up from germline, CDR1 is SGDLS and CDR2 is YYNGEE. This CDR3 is CASSTRGDNEQFF. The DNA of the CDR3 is TGTGCCAGCAGCACCAGAGGCGACAATGAGCAGTTCTTC.

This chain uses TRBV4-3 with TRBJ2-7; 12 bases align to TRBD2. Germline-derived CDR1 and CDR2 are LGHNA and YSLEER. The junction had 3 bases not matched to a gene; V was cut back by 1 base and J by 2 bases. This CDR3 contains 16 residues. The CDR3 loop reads CASSQGLAGGTYEQYF. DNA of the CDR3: TGCGCCAGCAGCCAAGGGCTAGCGGGAGGGACCTACGAGCAGTACTTC.

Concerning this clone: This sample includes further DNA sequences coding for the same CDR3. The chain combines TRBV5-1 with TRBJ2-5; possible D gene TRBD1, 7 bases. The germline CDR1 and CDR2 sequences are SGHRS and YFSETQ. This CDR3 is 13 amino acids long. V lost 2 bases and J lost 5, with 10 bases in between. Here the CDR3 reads CASSLGGGETQYF. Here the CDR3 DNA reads TGCGCCAGCAGCTTAGGAGGGGGCGAGACCCAGTACTTC.

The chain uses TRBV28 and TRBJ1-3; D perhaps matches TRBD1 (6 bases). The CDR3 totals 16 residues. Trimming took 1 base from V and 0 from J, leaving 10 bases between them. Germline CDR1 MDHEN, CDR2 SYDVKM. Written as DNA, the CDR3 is TGTGCCAGCAGTTTATCGACAGGCTACTCTGGAAACACCATATATTTT. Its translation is CASSLSTGYSGNTIYF. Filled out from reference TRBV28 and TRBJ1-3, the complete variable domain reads DVKVTQSSRYLVKRTGEKVFLECVQDMDHENMFWYRQDPGLGLRLIYFSYDVKMKEKGDIPEGYSVSREKKERFSLILESASTNQTSMYLCASSLSTGYSGNTIYFGEGSWLTVV.

CDR3 sequence reads: CASSLGRQGNTGELFF. The DNA for the CDR3 is TGTGCCAGCAGCTTAGGTCGGCAGGGGAACACCGGGGAGCTGTTTTTT. The gene calls are TRBV7-9 and TRBJ2-2; tentative D call: TRBD1 (5 bases). This CDR3 is built from 16 residues. In germline, CDR1 is SEHNR, CDR2 FQNEAQ (reference sequence). V gave up 1 base and J gave up 1 base, with 10 bases separating them.

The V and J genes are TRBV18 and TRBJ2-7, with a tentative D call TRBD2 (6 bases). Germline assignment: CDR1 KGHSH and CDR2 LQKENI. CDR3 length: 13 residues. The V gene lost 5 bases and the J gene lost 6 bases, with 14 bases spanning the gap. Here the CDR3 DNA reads TGTGCCAGCTCATTCGGGACTTCGGGCGAGCAGTACTTC. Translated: CASSFGTSGEQYF.

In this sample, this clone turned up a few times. This CDR3 is CASSQQGVPGNTIYF. CDR3 nucleotide sequence: TGTGCCAGCTCACAACAGGGCGTCCCTGGAAACACCATATATTTT. This chain connects TRBV18 to TRBJ1-3; tentative D call: TRBD1 (6 bases). CDR1 is KGHSH, CDR2 LQKENI, per germline. Trimming shortened V by 4 bases and J by 2 bases, and 12 bases separated the two germline ends. CDR3 size: 15 residues.

The CDR3, as DNA: TGTGCCAGCAGTTTAAGGGGCGATTACTATGGCTACACCTTC. Translated: CASSLRGDYYGYTF. The V and J genes are TRBV27 and TRBJ1-2; D is perhaps TRBD1 (5 bases). CDR3 length: 14 amino acids. The ends were cut back, 2 bases at V and 3 bases at J, with 10 bases in the middle. Per the germline V gene, CDR1 is MNHEY and CDR2 is SMNVEV (reference sequence).

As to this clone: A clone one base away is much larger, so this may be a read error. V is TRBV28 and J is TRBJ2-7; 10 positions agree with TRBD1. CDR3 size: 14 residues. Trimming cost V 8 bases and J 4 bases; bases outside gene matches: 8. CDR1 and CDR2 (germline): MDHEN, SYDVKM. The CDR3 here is CASGETGGKYEQYF. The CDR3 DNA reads TGTGCCAGCGGTGAGACAGGGGGCAAGTACGAGCAGTACTTC.

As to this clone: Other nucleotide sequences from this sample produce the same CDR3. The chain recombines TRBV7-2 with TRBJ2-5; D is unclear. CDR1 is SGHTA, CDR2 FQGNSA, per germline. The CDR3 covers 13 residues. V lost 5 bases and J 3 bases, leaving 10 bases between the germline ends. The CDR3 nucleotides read TGTGCCAGCAGCCCTAGGAGAGAAGAGACCCAGTACTTC. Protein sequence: CASSPRREETQYF.

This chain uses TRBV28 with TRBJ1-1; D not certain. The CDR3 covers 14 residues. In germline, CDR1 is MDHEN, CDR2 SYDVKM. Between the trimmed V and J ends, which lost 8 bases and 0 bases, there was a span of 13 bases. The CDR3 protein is CASPRPGMNTEAFF. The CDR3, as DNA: TGTGCCAGCCCCCGGCCGGGAATGAACACTGAAGCTTTCTTT.

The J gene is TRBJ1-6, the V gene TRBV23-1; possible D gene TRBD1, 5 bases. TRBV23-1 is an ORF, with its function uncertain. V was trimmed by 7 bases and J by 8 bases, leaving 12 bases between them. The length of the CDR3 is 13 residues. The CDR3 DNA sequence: TGCGCCAGCAAGTACAGGACTCATTCACCCCTCCACTTT. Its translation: CASKYRTHSPLHF.

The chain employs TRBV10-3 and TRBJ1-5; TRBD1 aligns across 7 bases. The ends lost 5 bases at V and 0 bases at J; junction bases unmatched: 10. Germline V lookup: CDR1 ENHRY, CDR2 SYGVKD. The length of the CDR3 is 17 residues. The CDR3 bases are TGTGCCATCAGTCCAACCGGACAGGCCGGTAGCAATCAGCCCCAGCATTTT. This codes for CAISPTGQAGSNQPQHF.

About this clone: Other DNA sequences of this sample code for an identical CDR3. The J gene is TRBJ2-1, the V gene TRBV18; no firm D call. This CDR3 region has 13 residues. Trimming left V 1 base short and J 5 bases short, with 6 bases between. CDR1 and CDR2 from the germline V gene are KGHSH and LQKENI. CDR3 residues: CASSPQRDNEQFF. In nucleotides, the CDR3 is TGTGCCAGCTCACCACAGAGAGACAATGAGCAGTTCTTC.

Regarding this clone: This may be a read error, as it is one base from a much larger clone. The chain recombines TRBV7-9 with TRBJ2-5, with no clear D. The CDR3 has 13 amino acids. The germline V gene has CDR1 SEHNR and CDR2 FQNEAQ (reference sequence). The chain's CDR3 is CASSVEWQEAQYF. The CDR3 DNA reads TGTGCCAGCAGCGTAGAGTGGCAAGAGGCCCAGTACTTC.

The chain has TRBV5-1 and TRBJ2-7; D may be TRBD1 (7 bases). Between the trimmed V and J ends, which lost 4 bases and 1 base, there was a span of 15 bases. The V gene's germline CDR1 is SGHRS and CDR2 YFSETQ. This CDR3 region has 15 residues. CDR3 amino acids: CASSGGGTVSYEQYF. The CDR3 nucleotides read TGCGCCAGCAGCGGGGGCGGGACAGTATCCTACGAGCAGTACTTC.

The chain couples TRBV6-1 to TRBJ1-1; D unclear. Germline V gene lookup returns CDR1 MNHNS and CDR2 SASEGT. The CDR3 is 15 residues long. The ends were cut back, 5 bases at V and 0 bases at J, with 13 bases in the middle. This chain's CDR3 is CASSLLKTMNTEAFF. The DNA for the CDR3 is TGTGCCAGCAGTTTGTTAAAGACCATGAACACTGAAGCTTTCTTT.

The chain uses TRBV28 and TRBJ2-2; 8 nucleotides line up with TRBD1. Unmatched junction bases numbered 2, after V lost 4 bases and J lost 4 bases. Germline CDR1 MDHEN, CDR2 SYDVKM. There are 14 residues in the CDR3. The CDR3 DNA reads TGTGCCAGCAGTTCGGGACAGGCCACCGGGGAGCTGTTTTTT. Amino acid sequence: CASSSGQATGELFF.

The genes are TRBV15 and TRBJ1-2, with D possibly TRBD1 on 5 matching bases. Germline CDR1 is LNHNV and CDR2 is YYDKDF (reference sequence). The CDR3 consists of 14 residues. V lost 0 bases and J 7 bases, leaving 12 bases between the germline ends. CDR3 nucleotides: TGTGCCACCAGCAGAGATAAAGGGGTCTCTGGCTACACCTTC. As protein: CATSRDKGVSGYTF.